This TCR beta chain was recorded in a study of cytomegalovirus exposure and HLA in healthy donors. Study results and caveats: Common viral pathogens (according to a later analysis) appeared linked to several of the most significant clusters. Highly shared sequence variants in one cluster were likely a sequencing artifact. In a later analysis, an Asian-associated ancestry cluster reportedly showed fewer N-insertions than the approximately 700-donor mean. Evidence from a later analysis indicated that most CMV-associated TCR beta chains looked HLA-restricted.

Primers: 60 Vbeta forward and 13 Jbeta reverse. The method was immunoSEQ multiplex PCR; TCRdb's version includes in-frame clones alone and lacks a portion of them. The table includes roughly 140,000 clones, almost 80% detected once. With regard to this clone: Its specificity is not known.

The V and J ends lost 1 base and 0 bases, in that order; junction bases with no gene match: 17. The CDR3 covers 19 residues. The germline V gene has CDR1 SQVTM and CDR2 ANQGSEA. This clonotype was sampled from a woman aged 30 to 39 in good health and CMV-seronegative. This chain links TRBV29-1 with TRBJ1-1, with TRBD1 matching 7 bases. The sample comprised PBMCs. CDR3 nucleotide sequence: TGCAGCGTTGAAGCTAGGGCAAGAGCACAGGGGCATCTGAACACTGAAGCTTTCTTT. Its protein product is CSVEARARAQGHLNTEAFF.